The next 31 T cell receptor beta chains were all read from a single sample in a study of blood T cell repertoires in COVID-19. TCRdb's copy holds only in-frame clones and misses some; the assay was immunoSEQ multiplex PCR. This table has hundreds of thousands of clones, about 88% appearing once. Specimen: peripheral blood. Receptors originate from an older woman with COVID-19, enrolled during active disease.

This clone was recorded only once. V gene TRBV9 combines with J gene TRBJ2-2; TRBD2 might be the D (6 bases). This CDR3 comprises 16 residues. The germline V gene encodes CDR1 SGDLS and CDR2 YYNGEE. V dropped 2 bases and J dropped 7 bases, with 18 bases sitting between them. The CDR3 loop is CASSVSRGTPSGELFF. In nucleotides, the CDR3 is TGTGCCAGCAGCGTCTCCCGGGGGACCCCCAGCGGGGAGCTGTTTTTT.

The genes are TRBV27 and TRBJ2-7, with 11 bases fitting TRBD1. Germline CDR1 is MNHEY and CDR2 is SMNVEV (reference sequence). The J segment lost 4 bases and the V segment lost 5 bases, leaving 4 bases of the junction unmatched. CDR3 length: 14 amino acids. The CDR3 sequence: CASSPDRGLYEQYF. In nucleotides, the CDR3 is TGTGCCAGCAGTCCGGACAGGGGGCTATACGAGCAGTACTTC.

V is TRBV21-1 and J is TRBJ1-6; TRBD1 is the table's D call and was not checked against the DNA. TRBV21-1 is shown as a pseudogene. The CDR3 is made up of 15 amino acids. The DNA of the CDR3 is TGTGCCAGCAGCTTTCTCAGGGAAAGTTATTCACCCCTCCACTTT. Protein: CASSFLRESYSPLHF.

The chain recombines TRBV5-1 with TRBJ2-2, with D unclear. The germline V and J ends were trimmed by 0 bases and 0 bases, with 6 bases remaining between them. Germline CDR1 is SGHRS and CDR2 is YFSETQ. CDR3 size: 15 residues. DNA for the CDR3: TGCGCCAGCAGCTTGGACGCGGCGAACACCGGGGAGCTGTTTTTT. This gives the protein CASSLDAANTGELFF.

The rearrangement joins TRBV9 to TRBJ1-1; 10 nucleotides line up with TRBD1. The ends lost 3 bases at V and 9 bases at J; junction bases unmatched: 11. Germline values: CDR1 SGDLS, CDR2 YYNGEE. This CDR3 comprises 15 residues. CDR3 residues: CASSATGTGVPKAFF. DNA for the CDR3: TGTGCCAGCAGCGCAACCGGGACAGGGGTTCCTAAAGCTTTCTTT.

This sequence joins TRBV6-2 or TRBV6-3 and TRBJ1-1; D is undetermined. Trimming removed 6 bases at V and 5 bases at J, with 7 bases between. Germline loops: CDR1 MNHEY, CDR2 SVGEGT. The CDR3 spans 11 residues. CDR3 bases: TGTGCCAGCAGCGTATATACTGAAGCTTTCTTT. Translated: CASSVYTEAFF.

The V gene is TRBV30, the J gene TRBJ1-3; the D gene is possibly TRBD1 (5 bases). The length of the CDR3 is 16 residues. The V end lost 0 bases, the J end lost 0 bases, and 12 bases lay between the germline ends. CDR1 and CDR2 from the germline V gene are GTSNPN and SVGIG (reference sequence). The CDR3 loop is CAWSVDSLISGNTIYF. The CDR3 nucleotides are TGTGCCTGGAGTGTAGACAGCCTTATCTCTGGAAACACCATATATTTT.

The chain links TRBV7-8 to TRBJ1-1, with a tentative D call TRBD1 (6 bases). Trimming took off 1 base at V and 1 base at J, with 13 bases between the two ends. The CDR3 extends over 16 amino acids. Germline CDR1 reads SGHVS; CDR2 reads FQNEAQ. DNA for the CDR3: TGTGCCAGCAGCTTAGGACGGTCAGGGGAGAACACTGAAGCTTTCTTT. This sequence encodes CASSLGRSGENTEAFF.

V is TRBV24-1 and J is TRBJ2-1; 8 bases agree with TRBD1. Germline-derived CDR1 and CDR2 are KGHDR and SFDVKD. V lost 6 bases, J lost 4 bases, and 10 bases stayed unmatched. This CDR3 has 16 residues. The CDR3 sequence: CATSTTGTGDYNEQFF. CDR3 coding DNA: TGTGCCACCAGTACCACCGGGACAGGTGATTACAATGAGCAGTTCTTC.

This chain's CDR3 is CAISASIGGRNQPQHF. CDR3 sequence (DNA): TGTGCCATCAGTGCCTCTATAGGGGGCCGGAATCAGCCCCAGCATTTT. The V call is TRBV10-3, the J call TRBJ1-5; 7 bases fit TRBD1. Germline V CDR1 and CDR2: ENHRY, SYGVKD. This CDR3 has 16 amino acids. With V trimmed by 4 bases and J by 4 bases, 10 bases remained unmatched.

The chain carries TRBV12-3 or TRBV12-4 and TRBJ2-2; TRBD1 aligns across 8 bases. The CDR3 spans 11 residues. V shed 6 bases and J 13 bases; nucleotides not matched to a gene: 4. Here the CDR3 reads CASRRTGWLFF. The CDR3 DNA is TGTGCCAGCAGAAGGACAGGGTGGCTGTTTTTT.

The rearrangement links TRBV7-9 to TRBJ2-1; D unclear. This CDR3 is built from 12 residues. The V gene's germline CDR1 is SEHNR and CDR2 FQNEAQ (reference sequence). V lost 4 bases to trimming and J lost 10 bases, with 11 bases between them. The DNA for the CDR3 is TGTGCCAGCAGCTCGGATAAGGAGGAGCAGTTCTTC. It specifies CASSSDKEEQFF.

This chain connects TRBV29-1 to TRBJ1-1, with TRBD1 identical over 10 bases. With 4 bases clipped from V and 0 bases from J, the junction kept 5 bases outside the gene matches. From germline, CDR1 is SQVTM and CDR2 ANQGSEA. The CDR3 length is 15 residues. Here the CDR3 DNA reads TGCAGCGTTGGAGACAGGGGGCGGGTGAACACTGAAGCTTTCTTT. Translating it yields CSVGDRGRVNTEAFF.

This chain connects TRBV5-8 to TRBJ2-5, with 16 bases identical to TRBD2. Per the germline V gene, CDR1 is SGHTS and CDR2 is YDEGEE. This CDR3 has 17 amino acids. J was trimmed by 5 bases and V by 4 bases; bases with no gene match: 8. The DNA of the CDR3 is TGTGCCAGCAGCACAATGGGACTAGCGGGGGGGCCGGAGACCCAGTACTTC. Residues: CASSTMGLAGGPETQYF.

V and J are TRBV30 and TRBJ1-1, with 7 positions matching TRBD1. V dropped 4 bases and J dropped 2; count of bases not matched to a gene: 7. Germline V gene sequence: CDR1 GTSNPN, CDR2 SVGIG (reference sequence). The CDR3 has 14 amino acids. CDR3 residues: CAWTGTVLNTEAFF. In nucleotides, the CDR3 is TGTGCCTGGACCGGGACAGTACTAAACACTGAAGCTTTCTTT.

This rearrangement joins TRBV7-2 to TRBJ2-5, with 8 positions matching TRBD2. Germline CDR1 reads SGHTA; CDR2 reads FQGNSA. The CDR3 has 15 amino acids. J gave up 5 bases and V 1 base, and 6 bases lay outside the gene matches. The CDR3 is CASSLVSAGVETQYF. The CDR3 region has the DNA TGTGCCAGCAGCTTAGTATCAGCGGGGGTGGAGACCCAGTACTTC.

The chain carries TRBV10-3 and TRBJ1-2, with D uncertain. CDR1 ENHRY and CDR2 SYGVKD come from the germline V gene. With 3 bases removed from V and 0 bases from J, the gap between germline ends came to 8 bases. The CDR3 is 14 residues long. The DNA for the CDR3 is TGTGCCATCAGTGACTCCGGAGCTAACTATGGCTACACCTTC. Translating it yields CAISDSGANYGYTF.

The chain combines TRBV6-6 with TRBJ2-7; D is perhaps TRBD2 (6 bases). V was clipped by 5 bases and J by 5 bases, with 16 bases between them. Germline lookup yields CDR1 MNHNY and CDR2 SVGAGI (reference sequence). The CDR3 is 14 amino acids. DNA of the CDR3: TGTGCCAGCAGTCCTATTGGGGGGTCCCACGAGCAGTACTTC. It specifies CASSPIGGSHEQYF.

This sequence joins TRBV6-2 or TRBV6-3 and TRBJ2-1; TRBD1 aligns across 7 bases. Trimming took 6 bases from V and 4 from J; bases not matched to a gene: 9. The CDR3 runs 15 residues. Germline V gene lookup returns CDR1 MNHEY and CDR2 SVGEGT. The CDR3 coding sequence is TGTGCCAGCAGCCCCCAAGACAGGGAATACAATGAGCAGTTCTTC. As protein: CASSPQDREYNEQFF.

V gene TRBV24-1 combines with J gene TRBJ2-5; 11 nucleotides line up with TRBD2. CDR3 length: 17 residues. J lost 0 bases, V lost 4 bases, and 6 bases had no gene match. The V gene's germline CDR1 is KGHDR and CDR2 SFDVKD. DNA of the CDR3: TGTGCCACCAGTGAAGCAACTAGCGGGGGATACCAAGAGACCCAGTACTTC. Its protein product is CATSEATSGGYQETQYF.

This clone occurred once. The rearrangement joins TRBV20-1 to TRBJ1-5; 7 bases match TRBD1. The CDR3 runs to 14 residues. Germline loops: CDR1 DFQATT, CDR2 SNEGSKA (reference sequence). V shed 3 bases and J 6 bases; nucleotides not matched to a gene: 8. CDR3 coding DNA: TGCAGTGCTAGTCGCAGGGGGGAACGTCAGCCCCAGCATTTT. Its protein product is CSASRRGERQPQHF.

This clone was detected a few times. The chain couples TRBV5-6 to TRBJ2-7; 8 bases are a match to TRBD1. Germline CDR1 SGHDT, CDR2 YYEEEE. Unmatched junction bases numbered 3, after V lost 1 base and J lost 3 bases. The CDR3 length is 14 residues. The CDR3 bases are TGTGCCAGCAGCTTGCAGGGGGCTGGCTACGAGCAGTACTTC. Its protein is CASSLQGAGYEQYF.

The chain has TRBV6-6 and TRBJ2-5, with a possible D match to TRBD1 (6 bases). The CDR3 covers 14 residues. V was trimmed by 6 bases and J by 3 bases, leaving 14 bases between them. Germline CDR1 and CDR2: MNHNY and SVGAGI (reference sequence). In DNA form, the CDR3 reads TGTGCCAGCAGGCCCCGTAACAGGGAAGAGACCCAGTACTTC. Its translation: CASRPRNREETQYF.

This clone has just a few counts. The chain couples TRBV7-2 to TRBJ2-3; TRBD2 agrees at 13 bases. Germline trimming cut 4 bases from V and 3 bases from J; bases unmatched to any gene: 1. The CDR3 spans 15 residues. Germline V lookup: CDR1 SGHTA, CDR2 FQGNSA. The CDR3 sequence is CASSWTSGGTDTQYF. The DNA for the CDR3 is TGTGCCAGCAGCTGGACTAGCGGGGGAACAGATACGCAGTATTTT.

The chain has TRBV30 and TRBJ1-1; 8 positions agree with TRBD1. Germline CDR1 reads GTSNPN; CDR2 reads SVGIG (reference sequence). Trimming removed 4 bases from V and 8 bases from J; junction bases left unmatched: 6. The CDR3 is 12 residues long. The CDR3 bases are TGTGCCTGGACCACAGGGGGGGTGGAAGCTTTCTTT. Amino acid sequence: CAWTTGGVEAFF. The full variable domain, with the rest looked up from reference TRBV30 and TRBJ1-1, is SQTIHQWPATLVQPVGSPLSLECTVEGTSNPNLYWYRQAAGRGLQLLFYSVGIGQISSEVPQNLSASRPQDRQFILSSKKLLLSDSGFYLCAWTTGGVEAFFGQGTRLTVV.

The chain combines TRBV7-2 with TRBJ2-1; 9 nucleotides agree with TRBD2. This CDR3 region has 17 residues. CDR1 and CDR2 (germline): SGHTA, FQGNSA. The trim removed 5 bases at V and 2 bases at J, leaving 10 bases unmatched. The CDR3 here is CASSPAEAGGPYNEQFF. The CDR3 region has the DNA TGTGCCAGCAGCCCCGCCGAAGCGGGGGGCCCCTACAATGAGCAGTTCTTC.

The gene calls are TRBV5-1 and TRBJ2-7; possibly TRBD2 for D (6 bases). Germline V gene lookup returns CDR1 SGHRS and CDR2 YFSETQ. This CDR3 spans 14 amino acids. V was pared by 0 bases and J by 0 bases, with 7 bases between. This chain's CDR3 is CASSLGGVSYEQYF. CDR3 nucleotides: TGCGCCAGCAGCTTGGGCGGGGTCTCCTACGAGCAGTACTTC.

Comments on this clone: Other DNA sequences from this sample encode an identical CDR3 as well. The chain joins TRBV21-1 to TRBJ2-1; the DNA was not used to check the table's D call, TRBD1. TRBV21-1 is annotated as a pseudogene. The CDR3 sequence is 17 residues long. Written as DNA, the CDR3 is TGTGCCAGCAGCACCAGGAGGGGACAGGGGAACAACAATGAGCAGTTCTTC. Residues: CASSTRRGQGNNNEQFF.

V is TRBV11-2 and J is TRBJ1-4; 7 nucleotides match TRBD1. After removal of 3 bases from V and 4 bases from J, the junction contained 2 bases not matched to a gene. Germline V lookup: CDR1 SGHAT, CDR2 FQNNGV. The CDR3 covers 14 residues. Here the CDR3 reads CASSLGQYNEKLFF. CDR3 coding DNA: TGTGCCAGCAGCTTGGGACAGTATAATGAAAAACTGTTTTTT.

This sequence joins TRBV9 and TRBJ2-2; the D is unclear. This CDR3 has 13 amino acids. Germline CDR1 and CDR2: SGDLS and YYNGEE. V was clipped by 4 bases and J by 1 base, with 5 bases between them. The CDR3 DNA reads as TGTGCCAGCAGCCCCCAGAACACCGGGGAGCTGTTTTTT. The encoded protein is CASSPQNTGELFF.

This rearrangement joins TRBV3-1 (or the pseudogene TRBV3-2) to TRBJ1-2, with D hard to call. CDR3 length: 15 amino acids. The germline V gene has CDR1 LGHDT and CDR2 YNNKEL (reference sequence). Trimming removed 1 base from V and 7 bases from J, with 16 bases in between. CDR3 region: CASSQVSGLSGGYTF. The CDR3 coding sequence is TGTGCCAGCAGCCAAGTTAGCGGCCTCTCGGGTGGCTACACCTTC.